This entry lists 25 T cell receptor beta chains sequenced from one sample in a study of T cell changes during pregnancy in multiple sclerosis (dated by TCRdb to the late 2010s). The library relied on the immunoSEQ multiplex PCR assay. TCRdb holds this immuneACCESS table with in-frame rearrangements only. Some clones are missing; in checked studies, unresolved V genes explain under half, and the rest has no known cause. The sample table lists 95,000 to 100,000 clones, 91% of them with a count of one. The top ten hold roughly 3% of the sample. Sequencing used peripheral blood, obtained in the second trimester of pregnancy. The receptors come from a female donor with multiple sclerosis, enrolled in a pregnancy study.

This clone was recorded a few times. Written as DNA, the CDR3 is TGTGCCACTTGGGATTGGGCAGGGGACACCGGGGAGCTGTTTTTT. Amino acid sequence: CATWDWAGDTGELFF. The rearrangement uses TRBV19 and TRBJ2-2; a weak D match, TRBD1 (6 bases). V dropped 10 bases and J dropped 3 bases, with 18 bases sitting between them. CDR3 length: 15 amino acids. Germline V gene sequence: CDR1 LNHDA, CDR2 SQIVND (reference sequence).

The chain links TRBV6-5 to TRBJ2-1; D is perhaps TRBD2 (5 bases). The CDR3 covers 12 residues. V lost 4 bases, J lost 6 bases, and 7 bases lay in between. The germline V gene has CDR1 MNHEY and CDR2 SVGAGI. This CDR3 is CASSFEGNEQFF. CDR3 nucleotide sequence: TGTGCCAGCAGTTTCGAGGGCAATGAGCAGTTCTTC.

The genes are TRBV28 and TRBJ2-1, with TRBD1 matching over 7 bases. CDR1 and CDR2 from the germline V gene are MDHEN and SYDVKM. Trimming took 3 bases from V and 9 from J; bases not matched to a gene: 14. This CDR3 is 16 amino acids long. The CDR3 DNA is TGTGCCAGCAGTTTGGGTGAGAGGGGGCGGCTACCTGAGCAGTTCTTC. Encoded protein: CASSLGERGRLPEQFF. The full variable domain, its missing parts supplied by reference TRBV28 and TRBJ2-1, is DVKVTQSSRYLVKRTGEKVFLECVQDMDHENMFWYRQDPGLGLRLIYFSYDVKMKEKGDIPEGYSVSREKKERFSLILESASTNQTSMYLCASSLGERGRLPEQFFGPGTRLTVL.

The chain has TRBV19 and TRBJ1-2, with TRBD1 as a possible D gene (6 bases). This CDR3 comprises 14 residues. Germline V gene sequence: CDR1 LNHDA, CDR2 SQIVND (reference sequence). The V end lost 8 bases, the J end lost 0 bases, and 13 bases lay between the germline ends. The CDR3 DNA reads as TGTGCCAGTGAAAAGGGGGGGCCTAACTATGGCTACACCTTC. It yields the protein CASEKGGPNYGYTF.

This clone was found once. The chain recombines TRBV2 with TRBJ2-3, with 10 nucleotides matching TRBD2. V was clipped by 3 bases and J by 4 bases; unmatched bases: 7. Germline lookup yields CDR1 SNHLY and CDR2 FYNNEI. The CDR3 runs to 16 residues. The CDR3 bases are TGTGCCAGCAGTGATCCAGCGGGAGGGAGAGCAGATACGCAGTATTTT. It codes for CASSDPAGGRADTQYF.

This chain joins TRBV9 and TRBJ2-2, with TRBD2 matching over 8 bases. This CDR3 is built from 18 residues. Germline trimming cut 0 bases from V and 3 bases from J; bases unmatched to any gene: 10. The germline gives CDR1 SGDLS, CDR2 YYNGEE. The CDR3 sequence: CASSVDISGGLDTGELFF. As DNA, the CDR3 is TGTGCCAGCAGCGTAGATATCAGCGGGGGTCTGGACACCGGGGAGCTGTTTTTT. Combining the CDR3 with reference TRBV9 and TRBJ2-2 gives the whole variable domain DSGVTQTPKHLITATGQRVTLRCSPRSGDLSVYWYQQSLDQGLQFLIQYYNGEERAKGNILERFSAQQFPDLHSELNLSSLELGDSALYFCASSVDISGGLDTGELFFGEGSRLTVL.

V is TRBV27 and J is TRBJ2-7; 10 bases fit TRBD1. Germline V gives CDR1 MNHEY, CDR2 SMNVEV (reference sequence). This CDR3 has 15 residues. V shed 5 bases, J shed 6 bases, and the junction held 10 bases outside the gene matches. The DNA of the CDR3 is TGTGCCAGCAGTACCTATCGGGACAGGGGATCCGAGCAGTACTTC. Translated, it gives CASSTYRDRGSEQYF.

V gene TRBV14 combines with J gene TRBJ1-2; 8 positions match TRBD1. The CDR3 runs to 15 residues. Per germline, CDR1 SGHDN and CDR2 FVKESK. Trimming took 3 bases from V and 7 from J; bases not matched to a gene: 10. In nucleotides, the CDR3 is TGTGCCAGCAGCCAGACGCCGGGACAGGTGGCTGGCTACACCTTC. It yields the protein CASSQTPGQVAGYTF.

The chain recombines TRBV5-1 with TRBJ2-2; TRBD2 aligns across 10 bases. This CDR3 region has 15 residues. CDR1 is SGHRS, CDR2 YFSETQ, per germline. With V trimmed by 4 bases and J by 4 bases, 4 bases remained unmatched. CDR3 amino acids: CASSPIAGGTGELFF. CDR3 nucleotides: TGCGCCAGCAGCCCCATAGCGGGGGGCACCGGGGAGCTGTTTTTT.

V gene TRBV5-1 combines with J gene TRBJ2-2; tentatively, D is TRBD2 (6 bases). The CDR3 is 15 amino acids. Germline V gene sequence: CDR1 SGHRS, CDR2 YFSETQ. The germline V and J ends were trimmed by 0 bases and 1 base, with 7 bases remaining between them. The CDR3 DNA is TGCGCCAGCAGCTTGGCAGCGGGGAACACCGGGGAGCTGTTTTTT. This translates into CASSLAAGNTGELFF.

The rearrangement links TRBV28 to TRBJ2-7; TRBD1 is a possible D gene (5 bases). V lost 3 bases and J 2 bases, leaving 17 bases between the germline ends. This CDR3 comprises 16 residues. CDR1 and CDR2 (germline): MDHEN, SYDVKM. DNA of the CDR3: TGTGCCAGCAGTTTCAGGCAGGGTGAAAATACCTACGAGCAGTACTTC. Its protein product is CASSFRQGENTYEQYF. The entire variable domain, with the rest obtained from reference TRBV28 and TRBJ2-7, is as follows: DVKVTQSSRYLVKRTGEKVFLECVQDMDHENMFWYRQDPGLGLRLIYFSYDVKMKEKGDIPEGYSVSREKKERFSLILESASTNQTSMYLCASSFRQGENTYEQYFGPGTRLTVT.

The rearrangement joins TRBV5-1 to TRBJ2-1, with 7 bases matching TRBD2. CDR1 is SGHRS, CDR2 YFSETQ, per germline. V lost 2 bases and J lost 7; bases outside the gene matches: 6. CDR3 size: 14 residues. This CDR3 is CASSFEGSGNEQFF. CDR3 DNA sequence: TGCGCCAGCAGCTTTGAGGGTAGCGGGAATGAGCAGTTCTTC.

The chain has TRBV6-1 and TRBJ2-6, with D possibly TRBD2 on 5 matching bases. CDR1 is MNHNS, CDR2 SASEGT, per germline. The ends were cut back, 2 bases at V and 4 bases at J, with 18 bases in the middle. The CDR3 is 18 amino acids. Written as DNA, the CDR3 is TGTGCCAGCAGTGAAATCATTGTCGGGGTAGGAGGGGCCAACGTCCTGACTTTC. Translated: CASSEIIVGVGGANVLTF.

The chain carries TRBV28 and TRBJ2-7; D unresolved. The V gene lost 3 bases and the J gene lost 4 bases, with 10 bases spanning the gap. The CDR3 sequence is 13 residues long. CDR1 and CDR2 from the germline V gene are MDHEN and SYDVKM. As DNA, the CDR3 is TGTGCCAGCAGTTTGGGCAATTTGTACGAGCAGTACTTC. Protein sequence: CASSLGNLYEQYF.

The CDR3 region has the DNA TGTGCCAGCAGTTTAACAGGTGTCTCTGGAAACACCATATATTTT. Translated, it gives CASSLTGVSGNTIYF. The J gene is TRBJ1-3, the V gene TRBV6-5; possible D gene TRBD1, 5 bases. Trimming pared 4 bases from V and 0 bases from J, leaving 10 bases between. In germline, CDR1 is MNHEY, CDR2 SVGAGI. There are 15 residues in the CDR3.

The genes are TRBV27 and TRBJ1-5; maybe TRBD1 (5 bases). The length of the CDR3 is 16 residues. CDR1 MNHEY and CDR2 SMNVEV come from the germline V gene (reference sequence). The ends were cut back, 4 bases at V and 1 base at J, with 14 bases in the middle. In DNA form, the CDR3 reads TGTGCCAGCAGTTCGACCTGGGGGGTAAGCAATCAGCCCCAGCATTTT. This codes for CASSSTWGVSNQPQHF.

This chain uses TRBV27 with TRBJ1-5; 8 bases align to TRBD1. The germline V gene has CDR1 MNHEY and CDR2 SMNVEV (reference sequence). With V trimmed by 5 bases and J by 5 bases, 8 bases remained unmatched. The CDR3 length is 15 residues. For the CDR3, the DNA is TGTGCCAGCAGTATTCAGGGGGCTATAGATCAGCCCCAGCATTTT. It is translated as CASSIQGAIDQPQHF.

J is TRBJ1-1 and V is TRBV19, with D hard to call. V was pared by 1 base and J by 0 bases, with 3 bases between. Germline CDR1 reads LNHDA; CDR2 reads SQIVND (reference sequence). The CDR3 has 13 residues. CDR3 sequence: CASSIALNTEAFF. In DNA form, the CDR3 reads TGTGCCAGTAGTATAGCTCTGAACACTGAAGCTTTCTTT.

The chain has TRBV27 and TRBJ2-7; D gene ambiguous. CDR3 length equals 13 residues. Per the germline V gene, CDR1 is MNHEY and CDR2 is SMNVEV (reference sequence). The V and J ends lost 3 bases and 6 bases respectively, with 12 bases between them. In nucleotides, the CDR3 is TGTGCCAGCAGTTTTGCCCCTTCGAGCGAGCAGTACTTC. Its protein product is CASSFAPSSEQYF.

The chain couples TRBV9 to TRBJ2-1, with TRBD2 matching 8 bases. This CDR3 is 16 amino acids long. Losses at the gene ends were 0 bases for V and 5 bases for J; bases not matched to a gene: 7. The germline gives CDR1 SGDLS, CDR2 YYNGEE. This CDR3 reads CASSVAPAGVDNEQFF. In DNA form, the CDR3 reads TGTGCCAGCAGCGTAGCGCCAGCGGGAGTCGACAATGAGCAGTTCTTC.

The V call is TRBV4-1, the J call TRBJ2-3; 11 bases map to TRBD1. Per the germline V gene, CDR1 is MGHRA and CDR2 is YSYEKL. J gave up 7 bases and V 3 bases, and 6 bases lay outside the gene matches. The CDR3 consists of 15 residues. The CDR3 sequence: CASSHPGQGGNTQYF. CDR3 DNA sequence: TGCGCCAGCAGCCACCCGGGACAGGGGGGGAATACGCAGTATTTT.

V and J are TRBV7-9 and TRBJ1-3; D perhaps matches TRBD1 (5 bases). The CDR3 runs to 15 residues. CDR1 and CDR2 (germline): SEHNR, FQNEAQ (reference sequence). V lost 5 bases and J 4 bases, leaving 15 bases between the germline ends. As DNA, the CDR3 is TGTGCCAGCAGCCCTCTCGACAGTGCAGGAAACACCATATATTTT. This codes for CASSPLDSAGNTIYF.

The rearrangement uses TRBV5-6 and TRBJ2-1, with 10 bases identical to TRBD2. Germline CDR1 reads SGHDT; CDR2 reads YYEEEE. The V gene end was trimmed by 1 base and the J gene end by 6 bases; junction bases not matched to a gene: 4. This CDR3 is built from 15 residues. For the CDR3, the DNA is TGTGCCAGCAGCTTGTCACTAGCGGGACTCAATGAGCAGTTCTTC. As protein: CASSLSLAGLNEQFF. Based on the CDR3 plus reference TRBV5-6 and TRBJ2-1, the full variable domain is DAGVTQSPTHLIKTRGQQVTLRCSPKSGHDTVSWYQQALGQGPQFIFQYYEEEERQRGNFPDRFSGHQFPNYSSELNVNALLLGDSALYLCASSLSLAGLNEQFFGPGTRLTVL.

The CDR3 sequence is CASRRDRQETQYF. CDR3 bases: TGTGCCAGCAGGAGGGACAGGCAAGAGACCCAGTACTTC. The chain has TRBV2 and TRBJ2-5; 8 nucleotides match TRBD1. CDR1 and CDR2 (germline): SNHLY, FYNNEI. V gave up 6 bases and J gave up 2 bases; unmatched junction bases: 2. The CDR3 is 13 residues long.

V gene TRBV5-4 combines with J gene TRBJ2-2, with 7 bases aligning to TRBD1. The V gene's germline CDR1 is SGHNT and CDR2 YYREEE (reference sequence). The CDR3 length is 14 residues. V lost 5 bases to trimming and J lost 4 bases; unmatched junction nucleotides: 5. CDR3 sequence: CASRGTVSTGELFF. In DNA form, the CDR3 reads TGTGCCAGCAGGGGGACAGTAAGCACCGGGGAGCTGTTTTTT.